A selection of T cell receptor beta chains follows, all from one sample in a study of blood T cell repertoires in COVID-19. Clones were sequenced by immunoSEQ multiplex PCR, and TCRdb holds only the in-frame ones, with some missing. The table has nearly 55,000 clones, approximately 84% seen once. Sequencing was performed on peripheral blood. The source of these receptors is a human donor with active or convalescent COVID-19. The donor label of this sample is uncertain. CDR3s leave out the opening cysteine and the closing phenylalanine or tryptophan. The D gene is left open where the match is weak.

cdr3_aa v_call cdr3_length d_call j_call
ASLPGDSNQPQH TRBV10-2 12 - TRBJ1-5
ASSLAGTYNEQF TRBV10-1 12 TRBD2 TRBJ2-1
ASSLAGGQGPLYGYT TRBV7-8 15 TRBD1 TRBJ1-2
ASSIDPNRGKTQY TRBV19 13 TRBD1 TRBJ2-5
ASSEAKGLAGSGELF TRBV2 15 TRBD2 TRBJ2-2
ASSPRRSQMSGDRGPGNTIY TRBV28 20 TRBD1 TRBJ1-3
ASSMDGFKAASEAF TRBV19 14 - TRBJ1-1
ASSLVPGQGNSPLH TRBV11-3 14 TRBD1 TRBJ1-6
ATSDGQGRSGANVLT TRBV24-1 15 TRBD1 TRBJ2-6
ASSVELNNEQF TRBV9 11 - TRBJ2-1
ASSFWQGASHEQY TRBV28 13 TRBD1 TRBJ2-7
ASSERGSSVLGGEQF TRBV10-2 15 - TRBJ2-1
ASTPGQGSRLGLGYLHEQF TRBV7-8 19 TRBD1 TRBJ2-1
ASRAGLLQETQY TRBV6-6 12 TRBD2 TRBJ2-5
ASSFGGNDEQY TRBV12-3/TRBV12-4 11 - TRBJ2-7
AIKGTGNNEQY TRBV10-3 11 TRBD1 TRBJ2-7
ASSLESRNTEAF TRBV11-2 12 - TRBJ1-1
ASSLGGRVSY TRBV7-8 10 - TRBJ2-7
ASSAGENQPQH TRBV6-4 11 - TRBJ1-5
ASSSDWYNEQF TRBV27 11 - TRBJ2-1
ATSDAGLAGVYEQY TRBV24-1 14 TRBD2 TRBJ2-7
AISEGGVSTDTQY TRBV10-3 13 - TRBJ2-3
ASRQGVTNTEAF TRBV27 12 TRBD1 TRBJ1-1
ASTNNEAF TRBV12-3/TRBV12-4 8 - TRBJ1-1
ASSLTGPGEGYT TRBV5-1 12 - TRBJ1-2
ASSPMGQFEETQY TRBV14 13 TRBD1 TRBJ2-5
ASRVTGANSPLH TRBV19 12 TRBD1 TRBJ1-6
ASSLITGLAGKNIQY TRBV11-3 15 TRBD2 TRBJ2-4
ASSLAAGNEQF TRBV7-7 11 - TRBJ2-1
ASSQGASYNEQF TRBV3-1/TRBV3-2 12 - TRBJ2-1
ASSTRLAGDLEQY TRBV11-1 13 TRBD2 TRBJ2-7
SVDTGGLTEAF TRBV29-1 11 TRBD1 TRBJ1-1
ASSSMTGTGSNEQF TRBV19 14 TRBD1 TRBJ2-1
ASSYSTQYGYT TRBV6-5 11 - TRBJ1-2
ASSLWGTGGETQY TRBV5-8 13 TRBD1 TRBJ2-5
ASSLYVGESV TRBV5-1 10 - TRBJ1-1
ASSQAAAQETQY TRBV3-1/TRBV3-2 12 - TRBJ2-5
ASSQGRETQY TRBV23-1 10 - TRBJ2-5